These 5 T cell receptor beta chains originate from one sample sequenced in a study of shared clonotypes between healthy human individuals. Naive CD8 cells were CD45RO-negative, positively selected for CCR7, excluding terminally differentiated effector memory CD45RA+ cells. Some clones are missing from TCRdb's copy, which holds only in-frame ones; the method was immunoSEQ multiplex PCR. The repertoire includes around 2,000,000 clones, roughly 91% of them detected once, and 1.5% to 2% sits in the top ten. Sample: naive CD8+ T cells from PBMCs. The origin of the receptors is a man aged 18 to 30 in good health. Some clones in this sample may be carry-over from other donors' samples.

Comment on this clone: Other DNA sequences of this sample code for an identical CDR3. The chain joins TRBV7-8 to TRBJ2-7; 9 nucleotides line up with TRBD2. The CDR3 runs to 15 residues. Per germline, CDR1 SGHVS and CDR2 FQNEAQ. V was pared by 5 bases and J by 2 bases, with 7 bases of the junction left unmatched. In nucleotides, the CDR3 is TGTGCCAGCAGCCCAGTCGGCGGGAGGGCCTACGAGCAGTACTTC. Translation gives CASSPVGGRAYEQYF.

In this sample, this clone turned up once. The chain combines TRBV28 with TRBJ1-2; D remains ambiguous. The CDR3 spans 13 residues. The germline V gene has CDR1 MDHEN and CDR2 SYDVKM. The V and J ends lost 2 bases and 8 bases respectively, with 12 bases between them. The CDR3 nucleotides are TGTGCCAGCAGTTTAGGTGCCACCGACGGCTACACCTTC. It codes for CASSLGATDGYTF.

Of note for this clone: Additional DNA sequences in this sample encode the identical CDR3. This rearrangement joins TRBV7-9 to TRBJ2-3, with D hard to call. V lost 4 bases, J lost 5 bases, and 7 bases lay in between. CDR3 length: 12 amino acids. The germline V gene encodes CDR1 SEHNR and CDR2 FQNEAQ (reference sequence). The CDR3 spells CASSSGGDTQYF. DNA for the CDR3: TGTGCCAGCAGCTCCGGTGGAGATACGCAGTATTTT. Using reference TRBV7-9 and TRBJ2-3 for the parts outside the CDR3, the full variable domain is DTGVSQNPRHKITKRGQNVTFRCDPISEHNRLYWYRQTLGQGPEFLTYFQNEAQLEKSRLLSDRFSAERPKGSFSTLEIQRTEQGDSAMYLCASSSGGDTQYFGPGTRLTVL.

The chain uses TRBV9 and TRBJ2-3; D may be TRBD2 (5 bases). The CDR3 runs 13 residues. Germline CDR1 reads SGDLS; CDR2 reads YYNGEE. V dropped 3 bases and J dropped 2 bases, with 7 bases sitting between them. The CDR3 spells CASSAAATDTQYF. The CDR3 DNA follows: TGTGCCAGCAGCGCAGCGGCCACAGATACGCAGTATTTT.

The gene calls are TRBV2 and TRBJ1-1; no reliable D call. Per germline, CDR1 SNHLY and CDR2 FYNNEI. This CDR3 has 14 amino acids. The V end lost 6 bases, the J end lost 5 bases, and 16 bases lay between the germline ends. The CDR3 protein is CASRGRRAPTEAFF. The CDR3 DNA is TGTGCCAGCAGGGGTCGACGGGCCCCAACTGAAGCTTTCTTT. The full variable domain, in which reference TRBV2 and TRBJ1-1 provide the parts outside the CDR3, is EPEVTQTPSHQVTQMGQEVILRCVPISNHLYFYWYRQILGQKVEFLVSFYNNEISEKSEIFDDQFSVERPDGSNFTLKIRSTKLEDSAMYFCASRGRRAPTEAFFGQGTRLTVV.